A single sample is the source of the 32 T cell receptor beta chains below, sequenced in a study of shared clonotypes between healthy human individuals. Libraries were prepared by immunoSEQ multiplex PCR; TCRdb keeps only in-frame clonotypes and omits some of them. The repertoire has around 2,000,000 clones, approximately 95% of them found once; the top ten carry approximately 1%. Positively selected for CCR7, the CD45RO-negative cells used as naive CD8 cells excluded terminally differentiated effector memory CD45RA+ cells. The sample was naive CD8+ T cells sorted from blood. These TCRs come from a man aged 18 to 29 in good health.

The genes are TRBV14 and TRBJ2-7; 9 bases fit TRBD1. The germline CDR1 and CDR2 sequences are SGHDN and FVKESK. V was clipped by 5 bases and J by 4 bases; unmatched bases: 6. This CDR3 has 14 residues. CDR3 amino acids: CASSLGQGGYEQYF. For the CDR3, the DNA is TGTGCCAGCAGCTTGGGACAGGGAGGGTACGAGCAGTACTTC.

The gene calls are TRBV6-6 and TRBJ2-2; perhaps TRBD2 as D (5 bases). V lost 5 bases to trimming and J lost 5 bases, with 18 bases between them. This CDR3 is 16 amino acids long. Germline values: CDR1 MNHNY, CDR2 SVGAGI (reference sequence). The CDR3 protein is CASSRLGEWRTGELFF. Written as DNA, the CDR3 is TGTGCCAGCAGTCGCCTCGGGGAGTGGAGAACCGGGGAGCTGTTTTTT.

The rearrangement uses TRBV7-6 and TRBJ1-2, with 9 nucleotides matching TRBD1. Unmatched junction bases numbered 2, after V lost 1 base and J lost 8 bases. Germline CDR1 and CDR2: SGHVS and FNYEAQ. The CDR3 consists of 13 residues. CDR3 protein: CASSLGTGVGYTF. CDR3 coding DNA: TGTGCCAGCAGCTTAGGGACAGGGGTCGGCTACACCTTC.

The V call is TRBV9, the J call TRBJ1-1; maybe TRBD1 (5 bases). V was clipped by 7 bases and J by 3 bases, with 13 bases between them. The CDR3 is 13 residues long. Germline V gene sequence: CDR1 SGDLS, CDR2 YYNGEE. For the CDR3, the DNA is TGTGCCAGCGGCCCGGGCAGGGACACTGAAGCTTTCTTT. This codes for CASGPGRDTEAFF.

The chain recombines TRBV6-5 with TRBJ1-6, with unresolved D. Germline-derived CDR1 and CDR2 are MNHEY and SVGAGI. This CDR3 spans 14 amino acids. V gave up 6 bases and J gave up 4 bases, with 10 bases separating them. The CDR3 loop is CASSYGPYNSPLHF. The CDR3 nucleotides are TGTGCCAGCAGCTACGGGCCGTATAATTCACCCCTCCACTTT.

This chain joins TRBV7-9 and TRBJ2-3; the D gene is possibly TRBD2 (5 bases). With 1 base removed from V and 0 bases from J, the gap between germline ends came to 11 bases. CDR1 is SEHNR and CDR2 is FQNEAQ in the germline V gene (reference sequence). The CDR3 is 16 residues long. Here the CDR3 DNA reads TGTGCCAGCAGCTTAGAAACGGGGATAAGCACAGATACGCAGTATTTT. This encodes CASSLETGISTDTQYF.

The chain uses TRBV14 and TRBJ1-1; TRBD1 matches 8 bases. The germline CDR1 and CDR2 sequences are SGHDN and FVKESK. The CDR3 sequence is 16 residues long. V lost 1 base and J lost 0; bases outside the gene matches: 4. The CDR3 coding sequence is TGTGCCAGCAGCCAAGCCTGGACAGGGTTGAACACTGAAGCTTTCTTT. Its protein product is CASSQAWTGLNTEAFF.

In nucleotides, the CDR3 is TGTGCCAGCAGTTACGGGTATGGGACTAGCGGGAATGAGCAGTTCTTC. Translating gives CASSYGYGTSGNEQFF. The chain links TRBV6-5 to TRBJ2-1; TRBD2 agrees at 12 bases. J lost 7 bases, V lost 2 bases, and 6 bases had no gene match. This CDR3 is 16 amino acids long. Germline V gene sequence: CDR1 MNHEY, CDR2 SVGAGI.

The chain employs TRBV19 and TRBJ2-7; the D is unclear. This CDR3 region has 15 residues. Looked up from germline, CDR1 is LNHDA and CDR2 is SQIVND (reference sequence). V was cut by 3 bases and J by 0 bases, with 12 bases left in between. The CDR3 loop reads CASSMPRGGSYEQYF. The CDR3 region has the DNA TGTGCCAGTAGTATGCCGCGCGGCGGCTCCTACGAGCAGTACTTC.

V usage is TRBV6-5 and J usage is TRBJ2-3; D might be TRBD2 (6 bases). Trimming removed 4 bases from V and 4 bases from J, with 9 bases in between. The CDR3 loop spans 13 amino acids. Germline-derived CDR1 and CDR2 are MNHEY and SVGAGI. The CDR3 nucleotides are TGTGCCAGCAGTTCCTGGGGGGCAGATACGCAGTATTTT. This translates into CASSSWGADTQYF.

The chain employs TRBV5-6 and TRBJ1-1; D is perhaps TRBD1 (6 bases). The CDR3 has 13 residues. Germline assignment: CDR1 SGHDT and CDR2 YYEEEE. V was trimmed by 2 bases and J by 7 bases, leaving 12 bases between them. The CDR3 loop reads CASSFTGTFEAFF. The CDR3 DNA is TGTGCCAGCAGCTTTACAGGGACATTTGAAGCTTTCTTT.

The CDR3 loop reads CASSSSLATTDTQYF. Here the CDR3 DNA reads TGTGCCAGCAGTTCTTCCCTCGCGACAACAGATACGCAGTATTTT. The genes are TRBV6-6 and TRBJ2-3, with D unclear. The germline gives CDR1 MNHNY, CDR2 SVGAGI (reference sequence). The CDR3 is 15 amino acids. V lost 4 bases and J 3 bases, leaving 14 bases between the germline ends.

To note about this clone: Other DNA sequences in this sample translate to the same CDR3. The chain has TRBV7-9 and TRBJ1-1, with D tentatively TRBD1 (6 bases). V was shortened by 1 base and J by 3 bases, with 12 bases between the two germline ends. The V gene's germline CDR1 is SEHNR and CDR2 FQNEAQ (reference sequence). The CDR3 spans 15 residues. The CDR3 is CASSLVGAGDTEAFF. In DNA, the CDR3 is TGTGCCAGCAGCTTAGTCGGGGCAGGGGACACTGAAGCTTTCTTT.

The rearrangement uses TRBV11-3 and TRBJ2-2, with 9 bases aligning to TRBD2. CDR1 is SGHNT and CDR2 is YENEEA in the germline V gene. V was clipped by 6 bases and J by 3 bases; unmatched bases: 8. The CDR3 loop spans 16 amino acids. Written as DNA, the CDR3 is TGTGCCAGCAGGGCTCCGGGACTAGCCGACACCGGGGAGCTGTTTTTT. Protein sequence: CASRAPGLADTGELFF. The entire variable domain, with the rest obtained from reference TRBV11-3 and TRBJ2-2, is as follows: EAGVVQSPRYKIIEKKQPVAFWCNPISGHNTLYWYLQNLGQGPELLIRYENEEAVDDSQLPKDRFSAERLKGVDSTLKIQPAELGDSAVYLCASRAPGLADTGELFFGEGSRLTVL.

The rearrangement joins TRBV7-6 to TRBJ2-5; 13 bases match TRBD2. Germline V gives CDR1 SGHVS, CDR2 FNYEAQ. Losses at the gene ends were 5 bases for V and 5 bases for J; bases not matched to a gene: 8. The CDR3 loop spans 16 amino acids. The CDR3 DNA is TGTGCCAGCAGCCCGGGGACTAGCGGGGCGCGGGAGACCCAGTACTTC. This encodes CASSPGTSGARETQYF.

The chain combines TRBV6-5 with TRBJ2-2; D perhaps matches TRBD1 (7 bases). The CDR3 is made up of 15 amino acids. V was clipped by 5 bases and J by 6 bases, with 16 bases between them. Germline V lookup: CDR1 MNHEY, CDR2 SVGAGI. CDR3 coding DNA: TGTGCCAGCAGTCCAGGACAGGAGGGAGCCGGGGAGCTGTTTTTT. The encoded protein is CASSPGQEGAGELFF.

This chain joins TRBV25-1 and TRBJ2-7; D is possibly TRBD2 (5 bases). Trimming removed 0 bases at V and 3 bases at J, with 18 bases between. The CDR3 sequence is 17 residues long. The germline CDR1 and CDR2 sequences are MGHDK and SYGVNS. In nucleotides, the CDR3 is TGTGCCAGCAGTGAATATAGGTCTGAGGGCCTTAACTACGAGCAGTACTTC. Its protein is CASSEYRSEGLNYEQYF.

This clone was detected once. This chain links TRBV6-9 with TRBJ1-1, with D possibly being TRBD1 (5 bases). Trimming took 4 bases from V and 4 from J, leaving 13 bases between them. The CDR3 sequence is 14 residues long. Germline loops: CDR1 MNHGY, CDR2 SVAAGI. CDR3 residues: CASSSREEGTEAFF. CDR3 coding DNA: TGTGCCAGCAGTTCCAGGGAAGAAGGCACTGAAGCTTTCTTT.

The V and J genes are TRBV28 and TRBJ1-4; D not certain. Trimming cost V 6 bases and J 1 base, with 12 bases left between them. Looked up from germline, CDR1 is MDHEN and CDR2 is SYDVKM. This CDR3 spans 15 amino acids. The DNA for the CDR3 is TGTGCCAGCAGCGCCGTACATAAAACTAATGAAAAACTGTTTTTT. It codes for CASSAVHKTNEKLFF.

The rearrangement links TRBV9 to TRBJ1-2; TRBD1 aligns across 9 bases. CDR1 is SGDLS, CDR2 YYNGEE, per germline. The CDR3 runs to 17 residues. V trimming: 0 bases; J trimming: 5 bases; junction bases outside the gene matches: 11. CDR3 sequence reads: CASSVDPLDRGGYGYTF. CDR3 bases: TGTGCCAGCAGCGTAGACCCACTCGACAGGGGGGGTTATGGCTACACCTTC.

Notes on this clone: The identical CDR3 is also encoded by other nucleotide sequences in the sample. The chain carries TRBV6-5 and TRBJ2-1; D remains unclear. Looked up from germline, CDR1 is MNHEY and CDR2 is SVGAGI. CDR3 length: 13 amino acids. Between the trimmed V and J ends, which lost 2 bases and 4 bases, there was a span of 6 bases. CDR3 nucleotides: TGTGCCAGCAGTTACGGTAGATACAATGAGCAGTTCTTC. It translates to CASSYGRYNEQFF.

The V gene is TRBV4-1, the J gene TRBJ1-1, with D maybe TRBD1 (5 bases). The CDR3 consists of 13 residues. V gave up 10 bases and J gave up 1 base, with 13 bases separating them. The V gene's germline CDR1 is MGHRA and CDR2 YSYEKL. CDR3 nucleotides: TGCGCCACCTCTCCGGGGCAGAACACTGAAGCTTTCTTT. Amino acid sequence: CATSPGQNTEAFF.

The DNA of the CDR3 is TGTGCCAGCAGTTACTCCCCGGATTATACTAACTATGGCTACACCTTC. Residues: CASSYSPDYTNYGYTF. V gene TRBV6-6 combines with J gene TRBJ1-2; D gene uncertain. Germline V CDR1 and CDR2: MNHNY, SVGAGI (reference sequence). The CDR3 covers 16 residues. V lost 0 bases to trimming and J lost 0 bases, with 11 bases between them.

This chain joins TRBV6-1 and TRBJ2-1, with D perhaps TRBD1 (5 bases). V was cut by 1 base and J by 1 base, with 8 bases left in between. The CDR3 has 15 residues. Germline V gives CDR1 MNHNS, CDR2 SASEGT. DNA of the CDR3: TGTGCCAGCAGTGAAGAGCACAGGTCCTACAATGAGCAGTTCTTC. As protein: CASSEEHRSYNEQFF.

The CDR3 DNA reads TGTGCCAGCAGCCACCGGCCACGGGGTGAAAAACTGTTTTTT. Protein product: CASSHRPRGEKLFF. The rearrangement uses TRBV13 and TRBJ1-4; D is ambiguous. Germline CDR1 and CDR2: PRHDT and FYEKMQ (reference sequence). The CDR3 length is 14 residues. The ends were cut back, 5 bases at V and 7 bases at J, with 14 bases in the middle.

This clone was found once. The chain recombines TRBV4-3 with TRBJ2-7, with D perhaps TRBD1 (7 bases). There are 15 residues in the CDR3. The V gene's germline CDR1 is LGHNA and CDR2 YSLEER. The V end was cut by 4 bases, the J end by 1 base, with 14 bases between. The DNA of the CDR3 is TGCGCCAGCAGCCCAGGACAGGAGGGGTCCTACGAGCAGTACTTC. Its translation: CASSPGQEGSYEQYF.

This sequence joins TRBV15 and TRBJ2-3; D is uncertain. Trimming stripped 5 bases from V and 7 bases from J, with 10 bases between. The CDR3 loop spans 12 amino acids. Germline values: CDR1 LNHNV, CDR2 YYDKDF (reference sequence). DNA of the CDR3: TGTGCCACCAGCGGCTACTTAAATACGCAGTATTTT. Its protein product is CATSGYLNTQYF.

V gene TRBV5-8 combines with J gene TRBJ1-5; 8 nucleotides align to TRBD1. From germline, CDR1 is SGHTS and CDR2 YDEGEE. V dropped 3 bases and J dropped 2; count of bases not matched to a gene: 1. The CDR3 totals 14 residues. The CDR3 DNA reads TGTGCCAGCAGCTCGGACAGGGGCAATCAGCCCCAGCATTTT. Translation gives CASSSDRGNQPQHF.

This sequence joins TRBV7-4 and TRBJ2-7; 7 nucleotides match TRBD2. This CDR3 is 15 amino acids long. After removal of 6 bases from V and 2 bases from J, the junction contained 10 bases not matched to a gene. Germline assignment: CDR1 SGHVT and CDR2 SQSDAQ. The CDR3 region has the DNA TGTGCCAGCAGTTCTATTTTAGGGACTACCTACGAGCAGTACTTC. Amino acids: CASSSILGTTYEQYF.

As concerns this clone: Within the sample, other DNA sequences also encode this same CDR3. The rearrangement uses TRBV7-3 and TRBJ2-7; 8 bases fit TRBD1. The J segment lost 4 bases and the V segment lost 4 bases, leaving 3 bases of the junction unmatched. CDR3 length: 13 amino acids. From germline, CDR1 is SGHTA and CDR2 FQGTGA. In DNA, the CDR3 is TGTGCCAGCAGCTACGACAGGGGTTACGAGCAGTACTTC. Protein sequence: CASSYDRGYEQYF.

The chain carries TRBV7-2 and TRBJ2-5, with D unresolved. There are 14 residues in the CDR3. Trimming removed 4 bases from V and 1 base from J, with 10 bases in between. CDR1 and CDR2 from the germline V gene are SGHTA and FQGNSA. CDR3 nucleotide sequence: TGTGCCAGCAGCTCAGAGAACATCCAAGAGACCCAGTACTTC. Amino acid sequence: CASSSENIQETQYF.

The gene calls are TRBV5-6 and TRBJ2-1; maybe TRBD2 (8 bases). This CDR3 has 16 residues. Germline lookup yields CDR1 SGHDT and CDR2 YYEEEE. V was cut by 0 bases and J by 7 bases, with 17 bases left in between. The CDR3 is CASSLEGAASGNEQFF. The CDR3 bases are TGTGCCAGCAGCTTGGAGGGGGCGGCTAGCGGGAATGAGCAGTTCTTC.